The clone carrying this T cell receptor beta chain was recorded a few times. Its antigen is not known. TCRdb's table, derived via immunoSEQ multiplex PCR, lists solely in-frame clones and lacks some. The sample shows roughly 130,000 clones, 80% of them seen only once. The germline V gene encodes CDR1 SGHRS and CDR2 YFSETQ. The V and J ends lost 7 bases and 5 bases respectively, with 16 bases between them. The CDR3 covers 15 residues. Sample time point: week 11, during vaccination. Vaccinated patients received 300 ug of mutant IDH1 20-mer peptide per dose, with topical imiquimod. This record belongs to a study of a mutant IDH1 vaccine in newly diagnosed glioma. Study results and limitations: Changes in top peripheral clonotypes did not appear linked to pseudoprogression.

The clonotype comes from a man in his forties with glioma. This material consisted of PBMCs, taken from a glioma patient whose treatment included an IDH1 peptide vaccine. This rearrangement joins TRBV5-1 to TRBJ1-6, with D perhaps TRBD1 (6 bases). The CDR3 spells CASSMNTGNNSPLHF. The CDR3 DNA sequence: TGCGCCAGCTCCATGAATACAGGGAATAATTCACCCCTCCACTTT.